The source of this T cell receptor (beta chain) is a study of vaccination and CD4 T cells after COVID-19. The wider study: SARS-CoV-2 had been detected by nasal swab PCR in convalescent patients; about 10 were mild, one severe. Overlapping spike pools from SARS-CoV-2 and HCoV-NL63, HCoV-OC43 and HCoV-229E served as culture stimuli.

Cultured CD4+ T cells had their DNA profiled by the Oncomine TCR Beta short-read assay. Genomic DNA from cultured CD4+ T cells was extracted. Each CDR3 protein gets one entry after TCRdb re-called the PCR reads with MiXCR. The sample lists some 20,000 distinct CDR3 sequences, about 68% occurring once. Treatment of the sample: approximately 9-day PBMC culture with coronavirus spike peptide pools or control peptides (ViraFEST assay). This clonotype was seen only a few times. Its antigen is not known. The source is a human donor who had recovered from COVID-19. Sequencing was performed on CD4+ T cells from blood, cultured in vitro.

The DNA of the CDR3 is TGTGCCACAAGACCTACAAGCACAGATACGCAGTATTTT. This codes for CATRPTSTDTQYF. The rearrangement links TRBV19 to TRBJ2-3; no clear D gene. V was trimmed by 10 bases and J by 0 bases, leaving 11 bases between them. Germline CDR1 and CDR2: LNHDA and SQIVND (reference sequence). The CDR3 length is 13 residues.